The 24 T cell receptor beta chains below were found in one sample sequenced in a study of T cells in Graves' hyperthyroidism and ophthalmopathy. Researchers amplified the TCR beta CDR3 regions from RNA transcripts. First-round RT-PCR with HTBI primers amplified the TCR CDR3 region. MiXCR, applied by TCRdb to the multiplex PCR reads, yields one record per CDR3 protein. The sample carries 250,000 to 350,000 distinct CDR3 sequences, over 15% recorded once. The sample was blood. The source of these receptors is a young man with Graves' hyperthyroidism.

Many counts were recorded for this clonotype. The genes are TRBV30 and TRBJ1-2; TRBD1 matches at 8 bases. The V gene's germline CDR1 is GTSNPN and CDR2 SVGIG (reference sequence). V trimming: 2 bases; J trimming: 7 bases; junction bases outside the gene matches: 6. CDR3 size: 13 residues. CDR3 coding DNA: TGTGCCTGGAGTCCAACAGGGGGAGCTGGCTACACCTTC. Residues: CAWSPTGGAGYTF.

This chain links TRBV25-1 with TRBJ2-7; no clear D gene. The CDR3 is 12 residues long. V dropped 3 bases and J dropped 3 bases, with 6 bases sitting between them. Germline V gives CDR1 MGHDK, CDR2 SYGVNS. The CDR3 here is CASSDYGYEQYF. CDR3 in DNA: TGTGCCAGCAGTGACTACGGCTACGAGCAGTACTTC.

The chain uses TRBV18 and TRBJ2-5; TRBD1 is a possible D gene (5 bases). Trimming pared 8 bases from V and 4 bases from J, leaving 11 bases between. This CDR3 region has 12 residues. CDR1 is KGHSH, CDR2 LQKENI, per germline. DNA of the CDR3: TGTGCCAGCCCGCCAGGGCGAGAGACCCAGTACTTC. Its translation: CASPPGRETQYF.

This clonotype has at least ten counts. V gene TRBV18 combines with J gene TRBJ1-1; 9 bases fit TRBD1. This CDR3 has 12 amino acids. The germline gives CDR1 KGHSH, CDR2 LQKENI. The V gene end was trimmed by 6 bases and the J gene end by 6 bases; junction bases not matched to a gene: 2. The CDR3 spells CASSRDRAEAFF. The DNA of the CDR3 is TGTGCCAGCTCTCGGGACAGGGCTGAAGCTTTCTTT.

As concerns this clonotype: At one end, the junction sequence differs from germline, possibly due to a read error. The chain combines TRBV14 with TRBJ1-2, with TRBD1 matching 10 bases. From germline, CDR1 is SGHDN and CDR2 FVKESK. The CDR3 runs 13 residues. In nucleotides, the CDR3 is TGTGCCGGCAGCCATGGGACAGGGGAAGGCTACACCTTC. Residues: CAGSHGTGEGYTF.

The V gene is TRBV3-1, the J gene TRBJ2-3; D is possibly TRBD1 (6 bases). The CDR3 runs to 14 residues. Looked up from germline, CDR1 is LGHDT and CDR2 is YNNKEL (reference sequence). The ends were cut back, 4 bases at V and 5 bases at J, with 13 bases in the middle. The CDR3 bases are TGTGCCAGCAGCCCCAAGACAGGTGGAGATACGCAGTATTTT. Protein product: CASSPKTGGDTQYF.

Only a few counts were recorded for this clonotype. One junction end does not reproduce the germline sequence, and a read error may be involved. The V call is TRBV13, the J call TRBJ2-1, with 9 bases matching TRBD2. Germline V lookup: CDR1 PRHDT, CDR2 FYEKMQ (reference sequence). This CDR3 region has 16 residues. DNA for the CDR3: TGTGCCAGCAGCCCCCGTAGCGGGAGCTCCTACGATGAGCAGTTCTTC. Translation gives CASSPRSGSSYDEQFF.

V is TRBV29-1 and J is TRBJ2-3, with 7 positions matching TRBD1. The CDR3 covers 14 residues. The germline gives CDR1 SQVTM, CDR2 ANQGSEA. After removal of 7 bases from V and 2 bases from J, the junction contained 9 bases not matched to a gene. The CDR3 loop is CSARQGSNTDTQYF. CDR3 sequence (DNA): TGCAGCGCCCGACAGGGTTCCAACACAGATACGCAGTATTTT.

This clonotype was detected ten times or more. The CDR3 loop is CASSLALGGSSYNEQFF. The CDR3 DNA follows: TGTGCCAGCAGCTTAGCCCTTGGCGGGAGCTCCTACAATGAGCAGTTCTTC. This chain links TRBV11-2 with TRBJ2-1, with 7 nucleotides matching TRBD2. Trimming took 1 base from V and 0 from J; bases not matched to a gene: 6. The CDR3 is 17 residues long. CDR1 SGHAT and CDR2 FQNNGV come from the germline V gene.

This clonotype was seen many times. This rearrangement joins TRBV28 to TRBJ2-7, with TRBD2 matching 7 bases. This CDR3 contains 13 residues. Per germline, CDR1 MDHEN and CDR2 SYDVKM. V was pared by 5 bases and J by 0 bases, with 1 base of the junction left unmatched. The CDR3 region is CASSRGSSYEQYF. The CDR3 bases are TGTGCCAGCAGTCGCGGGAGCTCCTACGAGCAGTACTTC.

V and J are TRBV20-1 and TRBJ2-2; 7 bases match TRBD2. Germline V CDR1 and CDR2: DFQATT, SNEGSKA (reference sequence). The CDR3 contains 16 residues. Trimming cost V 0 bases and J 5 bases; bases outside gene matches: 9. The CDR3 sequence: CSARDLRGSRTGELFF. CDR3 sequence (DNA): TGCAGTGCTAGAGATCTTCGCGGGAGTCGAACCGGGGAGCTGTTTTTT.

The chain is built from TRBV9 and TRBJ2-3, with 8 bases that match TRBD2. Germline V gene sequence: CDR1 SGDLS, CDR2 YYNGEE. Trimming at V came to 2 bases and at J to 5 bases, leaving 7 bases not matched to a gene. The CDR3 length is 15 residues. CDR3 coding DNA: TGTGCCAGCAGCGTCACGGGAGGGCCTGGAGATACGCAGTATTTT. Amino acid sequence: CASSVTGGPGDTQYF.

This clonotype was recorded many times. V gene TRBV11-2 combines with J gene TRBJ2-7; maybe TRBD2 (6 bases). CDR1 is SGHAT, CDR2 FQNNGV, per germline. The CDR3 is 14 amino acids. The germline V and J ends were trimmed by 2 bases and 3 bases, with 11 bases remaining between them. Here the CDR3 DNA reads TGTGCCAGCAGCTTAAGCCGGGACTTCTACGAGCAGTACTTC. As protein: CASSLSRDFYEQYF.

This clonotype was seen ten or more times. The chain joins TRBV2 to TRBJ2-5; 12 bases are a match to TRBD2. The CDR3 sequence is 16 residues long. CDR1 is SNHLY, CDR2 FYNNEI, per germline. V shed 7 bases and J 3 bases; nucleotides not matched to a gene: 9. The CDR3 reads CASNPTSGSGEETQYF. The CDR3 coding sequence is TGTGCCAGCAACCCGACTAGCGGGAGTGGGGAAGAGACCCAGTACTTC.

The gene calls are TRBV20-1 and TRBJ1-4, with a possible D match to TRBD1 (5 bases). V was cut by 1 base and J by 7 bases, with 16 bases left in between. CDR1 is DFQATT, CDR2 SNEGSKA, per germline (reference sequence). CDR3 length equals 15 residues. The CDR3 bases are TGCAGTGCTAGAGGCTGGGGCGAGGGGAGTGAAAAACTGTTTTTT. The encoded protein is CSARGWGEGSEKLFF.

This clonotype showed up many times. This chain joins TRBV5-1 and TRBJ1-1; weak D call: TRBD1 (5 bases). Germline V gene data show CDR1 as SGHRS and CDR2 as YFSETQ. The V and J ends lost 5 bases and 9 bases respectively, with 11 bases between them. The CDR3 contains 11 residues. This CDR3 reads CASRYYRKAFF. The CDR3 bases are TGCGCCAGCAGGTACTACAGGAAAGCTTTCTTT.

This rearrangement joins TRBV7-9 to TRBJ2-5; 7 bases match TRBD2. V was pared by 1 base and J by 5 bases, with 4 bases of the junction left unmatched. This CDR3 region has 14 residues. The germline gives CDR1 SEHNR, CDR2 FQNEAQ (reference sequence). The DNA of the CDR3 is TGTGCCAGCAGCTTAGACGCGGGAGTCGAGACCCAGTACTTC. Amino acid sequence: CASSLDAGVETQYF.

This clonotype has at least ten counts. CDR3 DNA: TGCGCCAGCAGCTTGGTCCCGACCTTCTGGGGCGCGGAAGAGACCCAGTACTTC. Translating gives CASSLVPTFWGAEETQYF. The chain uses TRBV5-1 and TRBJ2-5, with D possibly being TRBD1 (5 bases). This CDR3 has 18 residues. V lost 0 bases and J 3 bases, leaving 21 bases between the germline ends. CDR1 is SGHRS, CDR2 YFSETQ, per germline. Using reference TRBV5-1 and TRBJ2-5 for the parts outside the CDR3, the full variable domain is KAGVTQTPRYLIKTRGQQVTLSCSPISGHRSVSWYQQTPGQGLQFLFEYFSETQRNKGNFPGRFSGRQFSNSRSEMNVSTLELGDSALYLCASSLVPTFWGAEETQYFGPGTRLLVL.

The chain links TRBV7-3 to TRBJ2-1, with TRBD2 matching over 10 bases. There are 16 residues in the CDR3. Germline assignment: CDR1 SGHTA and CDR2 FQGTGA. Trimming took 4 bases from V and 3 from J; bases not matched to a gene: 6. CDR3 nucleotide sequence: TGTGCCAGCAGCTCCCTAGCGGGAGTAAGCTACAATGAGCAGTTCTTC. Its translation: CASSSLAGVSYNEQFF.

This clonotype was detected many times. This rearrangement joins TRBV5-1 to TRBJ2-2; D might be TRBD1 or TRBD2, each matching 5 bases. The CDR3 loop spans 15 amino acids. Trimming shortened V by 6 bases and J by 0 bases, and 12 bases separated the two germline ends. Per the germline V gene, CDR1 is SGHRS and CDR2 is YFSETQ. Written as DNA, the CDR3 is TGCGCCAGCAACATAGAGGGGTCGAACACCGGGGAGCTGTTTTTT. It yields the protein CASNIEGSNTGELFF.

At least ten counts were recorded for this clonotype. The chain couples TRBV6-2 or TRBV6-3 to TRBJ2-7; TRBD1 matches at 7 bases. V gave up 4 bases and J gave up 5 bases; unmatched junction bases: 8. Germline assignment: CDR1 MNHEY and CDR2 SVGEGT. The CDR3 covers 14 residues. The CDR3, as DNA: TGTGCCAGCAGTTTAGGGGGCGCTCGGAACGAGCAGTACTTC. Translated: CASSLGGARNEQYF.

This clonotype has at least ten counts. V and J are TRBV20-1 and TRBJ2-1, with D maybe TRBD1 (5 bases). The CDR3 runs 12 residues. The germline V and J ends were trimmed by 2 bases and 7 bases, with 9 bases remaining between them. Germline V gives CDR1 DFQATT, CDR2 SNEGSKA (reference sequence). The CDR3 sequence: CSARLTANEQFF. For the CDR3, the DNA is TGCAGTGCTAGACTGACAGCTAATGAGCAGTTCTTC.

This clonotype was recorded at least ten times. The V call is TRBV20-1, the J call TRBJ2-5; 12 bases line up with TRBD2. Germline CDR1 reads DFQATT; CDR2 reads SNEGSKA (reference sequence). V was clipped by 2 bases and J by 5 bases; unmatched bases: 9. The CDR3 length is 16 residues. The CDR3 coding sequence is TGCAGTGCTAGATCGACTAGCGGGAGTGGATGGGAGACCCAGTACTTC. This codes for CSARSTSGSGWETQYF.

This chain connects TRBV9 to TRBJ2-3; 13 nucleotides align to TRBD2. V gave up 4 bases and J gave up 9 bases; unmatched junction bases: 8. This CDR3 comprises 15 residues. Germline CDR1 and CDR2: SGDLS and YYNGEE. In DNA, the CDR3 is TGTGCCAGCAGCCCTAGCGGACTAGCGGGAGCCACGCAGTATTTT. Translated: CASSPSGLAGATQYF.